This T cell receptor beta chain originates from a study of T cells after yellow fever vaccination. Via MiXCR, TCRdb re-called the 5' RACE reads, giving one row per CDR3 protein. The sample yields roughly 260,000 distinct CDR3 sequences, 10% to 15% seen once. The CDR3 covers 15 residues. J was trimmed by 10 bases and V by 3 bases; bases with no gene match: 9. The V gene's germline CDR1 is ENHRY and CDR2 SYGVKD. The sequences come from CD4+ T cells sorted from PBMCs, collected 45 days after the yellow fever booster vaccination. The sequence was obtained from a man aged 30-40 years who received the YFV17D yellow fever vaccine. The chain links TRBV10-3 to TRBJ2-1; 10 bases align to TRBD2. CDR3 in amino acids: CAISEGLAGVLEQFF. The CDR3 DNA sequence: TGTGCCATCAGTGAAGGGCTAGCGGGAGTTTTGGAGCAGTTCTTC.